These T cell receptor beta chains were read from a single sample in a study of Graves' ophthalmopathy and Graves' hyperthyroidism. TCRdb called the multiplex PCR reads again in MiXCR, with one record for every CDR3 protein. The sample yields 650,000 to 900,000 distinct CDR3 sequences, roughly 40% seen once. Sequenced input: peripheral blood. Source of these receptors: an adult man with Graves' ophthalmopathy. CDR3s include the opening cysteine and the closing phenylalanine or tryptophan. The D gene is left open where the match is weak. Size is omitted from some rows. Given values are once, few, many or a class for expanded clones.

clone size	D gene	V gene	J gene	CDR3 DNA	CDR3 protein
-	-	TRBV6-6	TRBJ2-5	TGTGCCACGTCGGCCCGGGACCGCGGGACCCAGTACTTC	CATSARDRGTQYF
-	-	TRBV15	TRBJ1-4	TGTGCCACCAGCAGCTCACAGGGTACTAATGAAAAACTGTTTTTT	CATSSSQGTNEKLFF
-	-	TRBV7-9	TRBJ2-5	TGTGCCAGCAGCCCAATTCCGGGCATAGAGACCCAGTACTTC	CASSPIPGIETQYF
once	-	TRBV7-2	TRBJ1-1	TGTGCCAGCAGCTTAGCGCGGAGGGCCTACACTGAAGCTTTCTTT	CASSLARRAYTEAFF
once	TRBD1	TRBV2	TRBJ1-2	TGTGCCAGCAGTGACAGAGGGACAGTCTTCGGCTACACCTTC	CASSDRGTVFGYTF
-	-	TRBV11-3	TRBJ2-7	TGTGCCAGCAGCCGCGAAACGGGCGAGCAGTACTTC	CASSRETGEQYF
few	TRBD2	TRBV20-1	TRBJ2-5	TGCAGTGCCGGACTAGCCCAAGAGACCCAGTACTTC	CSAGLAQETQYF
few	TRBD1	TRBV12-3/TRBV12-4	TRBJ1-1	TGTGCCAGCAGTCAAGGACAGGGGGCGCGGGGCACTGAAGCTTTCTTT	CASSQGQGARGTEAFF
few	-	TRBV6-6	TRBJ2-7	TGTGCCAGCACTAGGACTTCTCACAACGCCTACGAGCAGTACTTC	CASTRTSHNAYEQYF
many	-	TRBV7-9	TRBJ1-5	TGTGCCAGCAGCTTAGATGGATTCAATCAGCCCCAGCATTTT	CASSLDGFNQPQHF
-	TRBD2	TRBV24-1	TRBJ2-5	TGTGCCACCAGTCTTAGCGGGAACCAAGAGACCCAGTACTTC	CATSLSGNQETQYF
-	-	TRBV29-1	TRBJ2-7	-	CSGGVGTGSSYERYF
few	-	TRBV2	TRBJ2-2	TGTGCCAGCAGTTACTCCAGACCGGGACGGAAGAACACCGGGGAGCTGTTTTTT	CASSYSRPGRKNTGELFF
few	-	TRBV6-5	TRBJ2-2	TGTGCCAGCAGTTCGAGGGTTTCCGGGGAGCTGTTTTTT	CASSSRVSGELFF
-	TRBD1	TRBV12-5	TRBJ2-7	TGTGCTAGTGGTTTGGCACTCGGGGACAGAGGGCCCTACGAGCAGTACTTC	CASGLALGDRGPYEQYF
few	-	TRBV7-6	TRBJ2-2	TGTGCCAGCAGCCAGGGGTATCAATACACCGGGGAGCTGTTTTTT	CASSQGYQYTGELFF
many	-	TRBV10-2	TRBJ1-5	TGCGCCAGCAGTGAAGTAGGAAATCAGCCCCAGCATTTT	CASSEVGNQPQHF
many	-	TRBV7-9	TRBJ2-5	TGTGCCAGCAGCTTAACACAGGGATGGGGAGAGACCCAGTACTTC	CASSLTQGWGETQYF
many	-	TRBV2	TRBJ1-1	TGTGCCAGCTACCGACAGCGACCCACTGAAGCTTTCTTT	CASYRQRPTEAFF
many	TRBD1	TRBV20-1	TRBJ1-2	TGCAGTGCTTTGGGACAGGGGACCTATGGCTACACCTTC	CSALGQGTYGYTF
many	-	TRBV10-1	TRBJ2-5	TGCGCCAGCAGTGACGGCTATGAAGAGACCCAGTACTTC	CASSDGYEETQYF
few	-	TRBV7-9	TRBJ2-2	TGTGCCAGCAGCTTACTGGGGGCGCGTTCCCCCGGGGAGCTGTTTTTT	CASSLLGARSPGELFF
-	-	TRBV7-7	TRBJ1-3	TGTGCTAGCAGCCGCGGGAGGGGGGCTGGAAACACCATATATTTT	CASSRGRGAGNTIYF
few	-	TRBV9	TRBJ2-6	TGTGCCAGCAGCACCACCTGGACTGAAGCTGGGGCCAACGTCCTGACTTTC	CASSTTWTEAGANVLTF
-	-	TRBV9	TRBJ2-2	TGTGCCAGCAGCAAAGGAGTACGGGCCGGCGGGGAGCTGTTTTTT	CASSKGVRAGGELFF
few	-	TRBV2	TRBJ1-2	TGTGCCAGCAGTTCCTCGGGGTCGAGGGGCTACACCTTC	CASSSSGSRGYTF
few	-	TRBV7-9	TRBJ2-2	TGTGCCAGCAGTTACTCCGGGGGCACCGGGGAGCTGTTTTTT	CASSYSGGTGELFF
-	TRBD1	TRBV9	TRBJ2-2	TGTGCCAGCAGCCCAACGACAGGGAGTGCCGGGGAGCTGTTTTTT	CASSPTTGSAGELFF
many	-	TRBV19	TRBJ1-1	TGTGCCAGCACCTATGGGGGGGATGTCACTGAAGCTTTCTTT	CASTYGGDVTEAFF
few	-	TRBV12-3/TRBV12-4	TRBJ2-2	TGTGCCAGCAGTTCTTTTACTGGGTACGGCGGGGAGCTGTTTTTT	CASSSFTGYGGELFF
few	-	TRBV19	TRBJ1-2	TGTGCCAGTTCCCGTCAGGGTATGGATGGCTACACCTTC	CASSRQGMDGYTF
few	TRBD1	TRBV6-5	TRBJ1-3	TGTGCCAGCAGGGGGACAGGGGTATACACCATATATTTT	CASRGTGVYTIYF
-	TRBD2	TRBV9	TRBJ2-2	TGTGCCAGCAGCGCAAATCTAGCGGGAGGGCCACTCGGGGAGCTGTTTTTT	CASSANLAGGPLGELFF
many	TRBD1	TRBV20-1	TRBJ1-6	TGCAGTGCTAGAGGCGGGACAGGGGGTCGTTCACCCCTCCACTTT	CSARGGTGGRSPLHF
few	-	TRBV20-1	TRBJ1-5	TGCAGTGCTAGAGAGGGGAACGGGAAGCCCCAGCATTTT	CSAREGNGKPQHF
-	-	TRBV19	TRBJ1-1	TGTGCCAGTAGTATTGGGCAGGGCCCGGGATTTACTGAAGCTTTCTTT	CASSIGQGPGFTEAFF
once	-	TRBV25-1	TRBJ2-7	TGTGCCAGCAAGACCAGGGACGCCTACGAGCAGTACTTC	CASKTRDAYEQYF
-	-	TRBV20-1	TRBJ2-5	TGCAGTGCTAGTCAGGACCAAGAGACCCAGTACTTC	CSASQDQETQYF
-	TRBD1	TRBV12-3/TRBV12-4	TRBJ1-3	TGTGCCAGCCGGGACAGTCCAATCAACACCATATATTTT	CASRDSPINTIYF
-	-	TRBV9	TRBJ1-1	TGTGCCAGCAGCGTAGCGGGGGGGATGAACACTGAAGCTTTCTTT	CASSVAGGMNTEAFF
-	TRBD2	TRBV11-1	TRBJ2-1	TGTGCCAGCAGCTACGGGACTAGCGGGGCCAATGAGCAGTTCTTC	CASSYGTSGANEQFF
many	TRBD2	TRBV20-1	TRBJ2-5	TGCAGTGCTTTAGCGGGAGGGCCGGAGACCCAGTACTTC	CSALAGGPETQYF
many	-	TRBV20-1	TRBJ1-5	TGCAGTGCTGTAACGGGTTCAGGGCACCTTGGGCCCCAGCATTTT	CSAVTGSGHLGPQHF
-	-	TRBV25-1	TRBJ2-2	TGTGCCAGCAGATCCGGAAACACCGGGGAGCTGTTTTTT	CASRSGNTGELFF
many	-	TRBV7-9	TRBJ1-1	TGTGCCAGCAGCAACCTCCTCCAGGGGCGGATTGCTACTGAAGCTTTCTTT	CASSNLLQGRIATEAFF
-	-	TRBV29-1	TRBJ1-2	TGCAGCGTCGCCGCGGGTGGGGGTGTCGGAGGCTACACCTTC	CSVAAGGGVGGYTF
few	-	TRBV6-4	TRBJ2-5	TGTGCCAGCAGTCGCCGGCCGGAAGAGACCCAGTACTTC	CASSRRPEETQYF
-	-	TRBV7-3	TRBJ1-1	TGTGCCAGCAGCTCTTGCGAGGGCACCCCGCCGGCGTTCTGGGGCACTGAAGCTTTCTTT	CASSSCEGTPPAFWGTEAFF
-	-	TRBV25-1	TRBJ1-5	TGTGCCAGCAGCCTTGGGGTTTTGGGGAGTAGCAATCAGCCCCAGCATTTT	CASSLGVLGSSNQPQHF
-	TRBD2	TRBV7-9	TRBJ2-7	TGTGCCAGCAGCTGCGGGAGAAGGGAGGACGAGCAGTACTTC	CASSCGRREDEQYF
many	-	TRBV9	TRBJ1-1	TGTGCCAGCAGCGCCGGGTGGAGGGACACTGAAGCTTTCTTT	CASSAGWRDTEAFF
once	TRBD1	TRBV4-2	TRBJ1-3	TGTGCCAGCAGCCAAGTACAGGGGCCCATATCTGGAAACACCATATATTTT	CASSQVQGPISGNTIYF